These 3 T cell receptor beta chains came from one sample sequenced in a study of shared clonotypes between healthy human individuals. Assay: immunoSEQ multiplex PCR; the TCRdb copy retains only in-frame clones and omits some. The sample yields over a million clones, approximately 98.5% seen once. Input material: naive CD4+ T cells sorted from blood. Specified subset: CD45RA+ positively selected. These receptors came from a man aged 25 to 45 in good health.

In DNA, the CDR3 is TGCAGTGCTGGACAACCCAATGAGCAGTTCTTC. Its translation: CSAGQPNEQFF. The chain employs TRBV20-1 and TRBJ2-1; TRBD1 might be the D (5 bases). CDR1 DFQATT and CDR2 SNEGSKA come from the germline V gene (reference sequence). The CDR3 contains 11 residues. The V gene lost 5 bases and the J gene lost 6 bases, with 8 bases spanning the gap.

CDR3 DNA sequence: TGTGCCAGCAGCTTAGTAGGGACAGAGTACAGAAAGCAGTTCTTC. Its translation is CASSLVGTEYRKQFF. The gene calls are TRBV7-2 and TRBJ2-1; 7 bases align to TRBD1. This CDR3 contains 15 residues. After removal of 1 base from V and 11 bases from J, the junction contained 11 bases not matched to a gene. Germline lookup yields CDR1 SGHTA and CDR2 FQGNSA.

This clone appeared a single time. This chain uses TRBV6-1 with TRBJ1-2, with a weak D call TRBD1 (6 bases). The CDR3 covers 15 residues. V dropped 9 bases and J dropped 4 bases, with 21 bases sitting between them. Germline CDR1 and CDR2: MNHNS and SASEGT. The CDR3 DNA sequence: TGTGCCAGAATCGGGGGCAGACCACCCCCCTATGGCTACACCTTC. Encoded protein: CARIGGRPPPYGYTF.